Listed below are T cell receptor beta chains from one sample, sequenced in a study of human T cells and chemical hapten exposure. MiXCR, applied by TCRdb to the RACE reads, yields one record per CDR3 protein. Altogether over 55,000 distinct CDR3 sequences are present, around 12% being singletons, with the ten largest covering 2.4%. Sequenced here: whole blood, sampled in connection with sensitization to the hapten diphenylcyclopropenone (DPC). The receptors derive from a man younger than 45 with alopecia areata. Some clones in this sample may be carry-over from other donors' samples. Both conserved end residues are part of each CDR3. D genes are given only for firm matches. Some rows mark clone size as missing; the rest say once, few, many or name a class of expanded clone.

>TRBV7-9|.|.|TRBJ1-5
TGTGCCAGCAGCCCCAATCGGGGCAGCGACCTCTATTTT
CASSPNRGSDLYF
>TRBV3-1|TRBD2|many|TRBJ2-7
TGTGCCAGCAGCGGACTAGCGGGGGGCTCCTACGAGCAGTACTTC
CASSGLAGGSYEQYF
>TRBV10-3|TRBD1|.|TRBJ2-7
TGTGCCATCGCGGGACAGGCTAGCTCCTACGAGCAGTACTTC
CAIAGQASSYEQYF
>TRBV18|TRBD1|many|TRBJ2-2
TGTGCCAGCTCACCAGGGACAGTAAACACCGGGGAGCTGTTTTTT
CASSPGTVNTGELFF
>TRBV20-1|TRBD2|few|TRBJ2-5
TGCAGTGCCACCGGGGGTAGCGGGGTACAAGAGACCCAGTACTTC
CSATGGSGVQETQYF
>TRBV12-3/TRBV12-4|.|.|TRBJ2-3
TGTGCCAGCAGTTTTGAGCGGAGGGCAGATACGCAGTATTTT
CASSFERRADTQYF
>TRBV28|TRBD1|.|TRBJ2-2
TGTGCCAGCAGTTTCCCTGACAGGGGGACTGGGGAGCTGTTTTTT
CASSFPDRGTGELFF
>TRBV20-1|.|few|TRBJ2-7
TGCAGTGCTAGTCACAATGGGGTCAACGAGCAGTACTTC
CSASHNGVNEQYF
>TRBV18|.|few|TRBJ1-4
TGTGCCAGCTCACCACCGGTTCCGGATGAAAAACTGTTTTTT
CASSPPVPDEKLFF
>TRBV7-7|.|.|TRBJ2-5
TGTGCTAGCAGCTTAGATCTTGGCCAGCAAGAGACCCAGTACTTC
CASSLDLGQQETQYF
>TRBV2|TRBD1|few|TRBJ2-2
TGTGCCAGCAGTGAAATAGGACAGGACACCGGGGAGCTGTTTTTT
CASSEIGQDTGELFF
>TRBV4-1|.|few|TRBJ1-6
TGCGCCAGCAGCCAAGACACTTACTATAATTCACCCCTCCACTTT
CASSQDTYYNSPLHF
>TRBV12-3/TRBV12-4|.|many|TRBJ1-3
TGTGCCAGCAGCCCTACGGGCGGAAACACCATATATTTT
CASSPTGGNTIYF